The 12 T cell receptor beta chains below come from one sample, sequenced in a study of T cell responses to AZD1222 COVID-19 vaccine (dated by TCRdb to the early 2020s). Library construction relied on the immunoSEQ multiplex PCR assay. TCRdb limited this immuneACCESS table to in-frame rearrangements with V and J called. A share of clones is missing; checked studies link under half to unresolved V genes, and the rest is unexplained. This sample comprises 90,000 to 140,000 clones, 88% of them detected only once. 2% to 3% of the sample rests with the top ten. The time point label for this specimen denotes: baseline before first vaccination. The material sequenced was peripheral blood, taken on day 0 of AZD1222 vaccination. These receptors were collected from an adult in good health.

This clone was counted between two and nine times. The chain has TRBV28 and TRBJ2-7, with D unclear. The germline V gene encodes CDR1 MDHEN and CDR2 SYDVKM. Trimming stripped 5 bases from V and 6 bases from J, with 11 bases between. The CDR3 has 12 amino acids. In nucleotides, the CDR3 is TGTGCCAGCAGTCCCAGAGTAGTCGAGCAGTACTTC. Its protein is CASSPRVVEQYF.

The rearrangement links TRBV5-1 to TRBJ1-1; 9 positions match TRBD1. The V and J ends lost 4 bases and 1 base, in that order; junction bases with no gene match: 2. This CDR3 spans 14 amino acids. CDR1 and CDR2 from the germline V gene are SGHRS and YFSETQ. For the CDR3, the DNA is TGCGCCAGCAGCAAGGGACAGGGGAACACTGAAGCTTTCTTT. This sequence encodes CASSKGQGNTEAFF.

Here the CDR3 reads CASSLAGAGAQDIQYF. CDR3 coding DNA: TGTGCCAGCAGCTTAGCGGGAGCGGGGGCCCAAGACATTCAGTACTTC. The chain uses TRBV7-9 and TRBJ2-4; 8 bases line up with TRBD2. V dropped 0 bases and J dropped 8; count of bases not matched to a gene: 9. CDR1 SEHNR and CDR2 FQNEAQ come from the germline V gene (reference sequence). CDR3 length equals 16 residues. Using reference TRBV7-9 and TRBJ2-4 for the parts outside the CDR3, the full variable domain is DTGVSQNPRHKITKRGQNVTFRCDPISEHNRLYWYRQTLGQGPEFLTYFQNEAQLEKSRLLSDRFSAERPKGSFSTLEIQRTEQGDSAMYLCASSLAGAGAQDIQYFGAGTRLSVL.

The chain uses TRBV7-2 and TRBJ1-5; no reliable D call. V dropped 2 bases and J dropped 7 bases, with 12 bases sitting between them. The CDR3 length is 14 residues. From germline, CDR1 is SGHTA and CDR2 FQGNSA. The CDR3 loop is CASSLSRMEQPQHF. Written as DNA, the CDR3 is TGTGCCAGCAGCTTATCTCGGATGGAGCAGCCCCAGCATTTT.

V and J are TRBV27 and TRBJ1-2; 7 positions agree with TRBD1. Germline values: CDR1 MNHEY, CDR2 SMNVEV (reference sequence). CDR3 length: 13 residues. Germline trimming cut 11 bases from V and 3 bases from J; bases unmatched to any gene: 9. CDR3 in DNA: TGTGCCGCCCGAGCAGGGGGAGACTATGGCTACACCTTC. It yields the protein CAARAGGDYGYTF.

This chain joins TRBV14 and TRBJ2-7; 9 nucleotides agree with TRBD1. With V trimmed by 5 bases and J by 3 bases, 8 bases remained unmatched. CDR3 length equals 15 residues. Germline CDR1 is SGHDN and CDR2 is FVKESK. The CDR3 bases are TGTGCCAGCAGCGCCCTGAAGACAGGGGGCTACGAGCAGTACTTC. Encoded protein: CASSALKTGGYEQYF.

The chain is built from TRBV5-6 and TRBJ2-1; TRBD2 matches 8 bases. Germline CDR1 is SGHDT and CDR2 is YYEEEE. The V segment lost 0 bases and the J segment 8 bases; nucleotides outside the gene matches: 7. The CDR3 is 15 residues long. This CDR3 reads CASSLGQRGRYEQFF. The CDR3 DNA reads as TGTGCCAGCAGCTTGGGCCAGCGGGGGAGGTATGAGCAGTTCTTC.

The chain combines TRBV2 with TRBJ1-1; a possible D gene is TRBD1 (6 bases). Germline assignment: CDR1 SNHLY and CDR2 FYNNEI. CDR3 length equals 13 residues. Trimming stripped 6 bases from V and 4 bases from J, with 12 bases between. The CDR3 protein is CASSYTGTTEAFF. In DNA, the CDR3 is TGTGCCAGCAGCTACACAGGGACCACTGAAGCTTTCTTT. The full variable domain, its missing parts supplied by reference TRBV2 and TRBJ1-1, is EPEVTQTPSHQVTQMGQEVILRCVPISNHLYFYWYRQILGQKVEFLVSFYNNEISEKSEIFDDQFSVERPDGSNFTLKIRSTKLEDSAMYFCASSYTGTTEAFFGQGTRLTVV.

V gene TRBV28 combines with J gene TRBJ2-2, with TRBD2 matching 12 bases. Germline V gives CDR1 MDHEN, CDR2 SYDVKM. This CDR3 is built from 18 residues. V trimming: 3 bases; J trimming: 6 bases; junction bases outside the gene matches: 11. The CDR3 loop reads CASSFDSTSGSFSGELFF. The CDR3 coding sequence is TGTGCCAGCAGTTTTGATTCGACTAGCGGGAGCTTCTCCGGGGAGCTGTTTTTT.

The CDR3 DNA is TGTGCCAGTAGTAGCGGGAGTTCACCCTACAATGAGCAGTTCTTC. It is translated as CASSSGSSPYNEQFF. V and J are TRBV19 and TRBJ2-1; 7 bases are shared with TRBD2. The CDR3 has 15 residues. Unmatched junction bases numbered 5, after V lost 4 bases and J lost 2 bases. CDR1 and CDR2 (germline): LNHDA, SQIVND (reference sequence).

In this sample, this clone turned up a few times. Other DNA sequences in the same sample also yield this CDR3. V usage is TRBV9 and J usage is TRBJ2-1; D gene ambiguous. The CDR3 runs to 15 residues. V lost 0 bases and J 0 bases, leaving 7 bases between the germline ends. Germline V CDR1 and CDR2: SGDLS, YYNGEE. CDR3 amino acids: CASSVGLSSYNEQFF. CDR3 sequence (DNA): TGTGCCAGCAGCGTAGGACTGAGCTCCTACAATGAGCAGTTCTTC.

This sequence joins TRBV4-3 and TRBJ2-7; D not resolved. Trimming left V 1 base short and J 0 bases short, with 10 bases between. The germline V gene has CDR1 LGHNA and CDR2 YSLEER. The CDR3 spans 15 residues. CDR3 loop: CASSQVSASSYEQYF. CDR3 nucleotide sequence: TGCGCCAGCAGCCAAGTTTCCGCTTCCTCCTACGAGCAGTACTTC.